The clone carrying this TCR beta chain was found once. Researchers ran immunoSEQ v3.0 at survey level. TCRdb's copy holds only in-frame clones and misses some; the assay was immunoSEQ multiplex PCR. Of 19,000 or so clones listed, around 80% were seen once; the top ten hold 5.5% to 8%. The data originate from a study of long-term antiretroviral therapy in people with HIV. This CDR3 has 14 residues. V trimming: 0 bases; J trimming: 10 bases; junction bases outside the gene matches: 6. CDR1 is LGHNA, CDR2 YSLEER, per germline. The V gene is TRBV4-3, the J gene TRBJ2-3; 8 bases match TRBD2. The specimen was unsorted PBMCs, collected 2.2 years after starting antiretroviral therapy. This TCR derives from a middle-aged man with HIV. CDR3 nucleotides: TGCGCCAGCAGCCAAGATCCAGGACTAGCAGCGCAGTATTTT. Translation: CASSQDPGLAAQYF.